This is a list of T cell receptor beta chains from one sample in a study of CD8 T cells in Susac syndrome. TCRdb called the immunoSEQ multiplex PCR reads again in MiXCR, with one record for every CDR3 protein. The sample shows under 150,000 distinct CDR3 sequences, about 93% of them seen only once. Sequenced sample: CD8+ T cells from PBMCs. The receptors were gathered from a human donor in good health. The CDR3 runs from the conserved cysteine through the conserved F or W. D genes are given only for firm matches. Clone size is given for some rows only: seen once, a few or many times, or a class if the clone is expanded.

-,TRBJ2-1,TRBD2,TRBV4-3,CASSQGTSGRIYEQFF,TGCGCCAGCAGCCAGGGGACTAGCGGGAGAATCTATGAGCAGTTCTTC
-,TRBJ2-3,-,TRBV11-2,CASSLSGPTDTQYF,TGTGCCAGCAGCCTTTCCGGACCCACAGATACGCAGTATTTT
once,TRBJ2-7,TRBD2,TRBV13,CASSVSGLANEQYF,TGTGCCAGCAGCGTTTCCGGACTAGCCAACGAGCAGTACTTC
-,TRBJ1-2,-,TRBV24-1,CATSSPGPHGYTF,TGTGCCACCAGTTCACCCGGACCACATGGCTACACCTTC
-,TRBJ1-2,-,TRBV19,CASAPQGIDGYTF,TGTGCCAGCGCCCCACAGGGTATAGATGGCTACACCTTC
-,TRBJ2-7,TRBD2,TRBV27,CASGGSPYEQYF,TGTGCCAGCGGCGGGAGCCCCTACGAGCAGTACTTC
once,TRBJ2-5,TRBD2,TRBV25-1,CASSESREQETQYF,TGTGCCAGCAGTGAATCGCGGGAGCAAGAGACCCAGTACTTC
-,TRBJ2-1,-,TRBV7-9,CASSLVGSGYNEQFF,TGTGCCAGCAGCTTAGTGGGTAGCGGATACAATGAGCAGTTCTTC
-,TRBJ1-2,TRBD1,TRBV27,CASQTGTGYGYTF,TGTGCCAGTCAGACCGGGACAGGCTATGGCTACACCTTC
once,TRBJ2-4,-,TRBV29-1,CSAVSGVAKNIQYF,TGCAGCGCCGTTTCAGGGGTAGCCAAAAACATTCAGTACTTC
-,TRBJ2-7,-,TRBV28,CASSELGPYEQYF,TGTGCCAGCAGTGAACTTGGGCCCTACGAGCAGTACTTC
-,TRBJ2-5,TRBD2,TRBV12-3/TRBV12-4,CASSPLAESPQETQYF,TGTGCCAGCAGTCCTCTAGCGGAATCGCCCCAAGAGACCCAGTACTTC
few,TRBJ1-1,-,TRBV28,CASSLQGNEAFF,TGTGCCAGCAGTTTACAGGGGAACGAAGCTTTCTTT
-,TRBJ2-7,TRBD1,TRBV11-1,CASSWRRQGLEKQYF,TGTGCCAGCAGCTGGCGCCGACAGGGGCTCGAGAAGCAGTACTTC
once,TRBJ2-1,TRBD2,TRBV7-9,CASSGTHNEQFF,TGTGCCAGTAGCGGGACCCACAATGAGCAGTTCTTC
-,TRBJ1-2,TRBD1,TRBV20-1,CSAIDRGDMAGYTF,TGCAGTGCTATTGACAGGGGAGATATGGCTGGCTACACCTTC
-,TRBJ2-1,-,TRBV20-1,CSAGPSPGEQFF,TGCAGTGCGGGACCCTCCCCAGGTGAGCAGTTCTTC
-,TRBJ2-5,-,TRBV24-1,CATSFGESNYETQYF,TGTGCCACCAGTTTTGGGGAGAGTAACTACGAGACCCAGTACTTC
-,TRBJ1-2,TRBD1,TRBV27,CASSQKGAGTYGYTF,TGTGCCAGCAGTCAAAAGGGGGCAGGGACCTATGGCTACACCTTC
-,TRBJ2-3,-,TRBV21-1,CASSKLAGGPIVDTQYF,TGTGCCAGCAGCAAATTAGCGGGAGGGCCAATTGTAGATACGCAGTATTTT
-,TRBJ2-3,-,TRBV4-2,CASSQVSNLLSTDTQYF,TGTGCCAGCAGCCAAGTTAGTAACCTTCTTAGCACAGATACGCAGTATTTT
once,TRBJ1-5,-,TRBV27,CASRININQPQHF,TGTGCCAGCAGGATTAATATCAATCAGCCCCAGCATTTT
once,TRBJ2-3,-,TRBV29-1,CSVDRSGVRTDTQYF,TGCAGCGTTGACAGGTCGGGAGTAAGGACAGATACGCAGTATTTT
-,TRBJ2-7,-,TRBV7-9,CASSPRGGITYEQYF,TGTGCCAGCAGCCCCCGTGGCGGGATCACTTACGAGCAGTACTTC
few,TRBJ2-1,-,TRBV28,CASSLQHNEQFF,TGTGCCAGCAGTTTGCAGCACAATGAGCAGTTCTTC
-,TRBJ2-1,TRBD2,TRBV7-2,CASSLGVILAGEEQFF,TGTGCCAGCAGCTTAGGGGTAATTCTGGCGGGAGAGGAGCAGTTCTTC
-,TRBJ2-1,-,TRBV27,CASSLMAVSYNEQFF,TGTGCCAGCAGTTTAATGGCGGTGTCCTACAATGAGCAGTTCTTC
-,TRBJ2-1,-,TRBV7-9,CASSTSYNEQFF,TGTGCCAGCAGCACCTCGTACAATGAGCAGTTCTTC
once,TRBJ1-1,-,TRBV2,CASSEFRLGKPEAFF,TGTGCCAGCAGTGAATTTAGGTTAGGGAAACCTGAAGCTTTCTTT